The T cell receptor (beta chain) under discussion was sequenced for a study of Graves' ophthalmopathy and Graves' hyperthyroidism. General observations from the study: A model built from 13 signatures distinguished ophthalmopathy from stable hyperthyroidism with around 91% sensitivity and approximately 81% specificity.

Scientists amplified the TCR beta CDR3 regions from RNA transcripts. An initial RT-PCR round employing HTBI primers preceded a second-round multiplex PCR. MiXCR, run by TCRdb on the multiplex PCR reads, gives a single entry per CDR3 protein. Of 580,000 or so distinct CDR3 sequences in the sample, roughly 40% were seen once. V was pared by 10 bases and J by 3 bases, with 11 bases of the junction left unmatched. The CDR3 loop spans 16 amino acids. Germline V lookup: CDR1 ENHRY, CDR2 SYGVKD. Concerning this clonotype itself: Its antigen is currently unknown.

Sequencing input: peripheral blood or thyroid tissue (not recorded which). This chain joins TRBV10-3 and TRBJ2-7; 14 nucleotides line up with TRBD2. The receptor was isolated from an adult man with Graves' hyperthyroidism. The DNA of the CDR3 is TGTGCCAGCAGCCGGACTAGCGGGAGGTCTGTCTACGAGCAGTACTTC. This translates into CASSRTSGRSVYEQYF.